The 2 T cell receptor beta chains listed next were all sequenced from one sample in a study of blood T cell repertoires in COVID-19. The table came from immunoSEQ multiplex PCR; TCRdb's copy has only in-frame clones and leaves some out. Among 70,000 or so clones listed, roughly four fifths were seen once. Sample: peripheral blood. The receptors originated from a man between 70 and 80 years old with acute or convalescent COVID-19.

The V call is TRBV24-1, the J call TRBJ2-7, with 9 bases matching TRBD1. This CDR3 is built from 14 residues. The J segment lost 5 bases and the V segment lost 4 bases, leaving 5 bases of the junction unmatched. Germline V gene sequence: CDR1 KGHDR, CDR2 SFDVKD. Here the CDR3 reads CATSEPGQGDEQYF. CDR3 nucleotide sequence: TGTGCCACCAGTGAACCGGGACAGGGTGACGAGCAGTACTTC.

This clone was seen just once. The chain joins TRBV9 to TRBJ2-1; 11 nucleotides line up with TRBD2. The CDR3 has 17 residues. CDR1 is SGDLS, CDR2 YYNGEE, per germline. V dropped 0 bases and J dropped 7; count of bases not matched to a gene: 9. CDR3 sequence reads: CASSVGPTSGSKNEQFF. DNA of the CDR3: TGTGCCAGCAGCGTAGGGCCCACTAGCGGGAGTAAGAATGAGCAGTTCTTC.